This TCR beta chain is drawn from a study of blood T cell repertoires in COVID-19 (dated by TCRdb to the early 2020s). Context from the whole study: ImmuneRACE Cohort 3 recovered participants were defined by two consecutive negative NP/OP PCR tests, healthcare professional clearance, or symptom resolution. The sample metadata nearly always contained a de-identified subject ID, COVID-19 status, age in years and sex. The samples were drawn from the first 160 participants of the ongoing ImmuneRACE study and from 950 to 1,500 subjects provided by 6 global collaborators. A freely available public database, intended as a resource for researchers studying the immune response to SARS-CoV-2, is where the repertoires were released. Where HLA class I and class II types were available, the types were taken from metadata supplied by the sample provider, not from assay-based typing. The dataset comprised deeply sampled blood TCRbeta repertoires from subjects exposed to, actively infected with, or recovered from COVID-19. Samples from collaborators originated in the United States, Italy and Spain and spanned both the acute and convalescent phases of COVID-19. The material from the prospective study consisted of cDNA or gDNA derived from T cells, B-cell-depleted T cells, or PBMCs. What the authors observed across the whole study: Clinical and demographic metadata were provided uncurated, with the amount varying by source and participant.

The CDR3 starts with the cysteine, ends with the phenylalanine, and has 14 residues. Only the CDR3 part of the read is kept: 42 bases, read in frame from the first base. CDR1 and CDR2 are drawn from the germline V gene: WSHSY, SAAADI. V is clipped by 6 bases and J by 8 bases, and the sequence between their germline boundaries is 19 bases long. About this clone itself: Its antigen is unknown. No base qualities exist here, and no much larger clone lies one base off it.

Participants in the prospective study were aged roughly 18 to 100 years, lived in more than 20 United States geographic areas, and enrolled through a virtual design. Cohort assignment in the prospective study relied on participant-reported clinical history from a screening survey and a study questionnaire. Mobile phlebotomists in the prospective study collected whole blood, serum and a nasopharyngeal or oropharyngeal swab from every participant. Participants in the prospective study had the option to provide additional blood draws and questionnaires over a roughly 2-month period. Before DNA extraction, prospective study blood samples were shipped either frozen or at room temperature. TCRbeta CDR3 regions were amplified from genomic DNA by means of the immunoSEQ Assay, a bias-controlled multiplex PCR. The original pipeline was this. Within the assay, amplification of reference gene primers was used to estimate how many nucleated cells each sample contained. To quantify the absolute abundance of each unique TCRbeta CDR3 rearrangement, sequence reads were collapsed and filtered. For each sample, productive Simpson clonality was calculated as the square root of Simpson's diversity index across productive rearrangements. TCRdb's version of the immuneACCESS table is confined to in-frame rearrangements and falls short of the full clone set. An unresolved V gene accounts for under half of the shortfall where checked; the remainder is of unknown origin. Clone size and V and J calls were adopted from that table, with D and trimming inferred from the DNA. This sample has over 110,000 clones in its table, and about 80% of those were observed once. The ten largest clones take up approximately 4% of the sample.

The specimen sequenced was PBMCs or T cells enriched from blood (not recorded which). This chain joins TRBV10-2 to TRBJ1-1; TRBD1 might be the D gene, on 5 matching bases. This receptor was obtained from a man in his fifties in a cohort exposed to, infected with or recovered from COVID-19 (not recorded which). The DNA is TGCGCCAGCAGAGCTCCAGGGTGGACCGCCGAAGCTTTCTTT. Its amino acids are CASRAPGWTAEAFF.